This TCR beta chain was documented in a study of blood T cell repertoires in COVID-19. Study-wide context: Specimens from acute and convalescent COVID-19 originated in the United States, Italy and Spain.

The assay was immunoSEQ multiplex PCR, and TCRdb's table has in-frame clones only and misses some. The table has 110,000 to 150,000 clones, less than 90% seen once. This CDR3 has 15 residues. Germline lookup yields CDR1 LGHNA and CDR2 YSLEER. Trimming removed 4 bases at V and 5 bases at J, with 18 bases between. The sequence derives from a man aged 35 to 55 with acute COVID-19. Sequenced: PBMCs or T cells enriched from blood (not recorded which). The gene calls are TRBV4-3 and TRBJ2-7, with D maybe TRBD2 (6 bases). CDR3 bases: TGCGCCAGCAGCCCAGAGGGGACTTTGTTGGACGAGCAGTACTTC. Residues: CASSPEGTLLDEQYF.